This T cell receptor (beta chain) was identified during a study of T cell responses to AZD1222 COVID-19 vaccine. Study outcomes and limitations: Only after the peak T cell response were repertoires sampled. Only five or six individuals given AZD1222 were seropositive at baseline.

As regards this clone: Antigen: not known.

Repertoires were generated with immunoSEQ multiplex PCR, while TCRdb's copy carries only in-frame clones and drops some. The repertoire includes 80,000 to 95,000 clones, about nine tenths of them detected once, and about 5% sits in the top ten. CDR1 is SNHLY, CDR2 FYNNEI, per germline. This CDR3 has 14 residues. Trimming cost V 4 bases and J 2 bases, with 9 bases left between them. Recipients boosted at about 4 weeks or about 12 weeks are pooled. This sequence originates from an adult who received the AZD1222 COVID-19 vaccine. The chain carries TRBV2 and TRBJ1-5, with D hard to call. The specimen comprised peripheral blood, sampled 28 days after the second AZD1222 dose. CDR3 region: CASSAEGGNQPQHF. For the CDR3, the DNA is TGTGCCAGCAGTGCGGAGGGAGGCAATCAGCCCCAGCATTTT. The whole variable domain, filled in from reference TRBV2 and TRBJ1-5, reads EPEVTQTPSHQVTQMGQEVILRCVPISNHLYFYWYRQILGQKVEFLVSFYNNEISEKSEIFDDQFSVERPDGSNFTLKIRSTKLEDSAMYFCASSAEGGNQPQHFGDGTRLSIL.